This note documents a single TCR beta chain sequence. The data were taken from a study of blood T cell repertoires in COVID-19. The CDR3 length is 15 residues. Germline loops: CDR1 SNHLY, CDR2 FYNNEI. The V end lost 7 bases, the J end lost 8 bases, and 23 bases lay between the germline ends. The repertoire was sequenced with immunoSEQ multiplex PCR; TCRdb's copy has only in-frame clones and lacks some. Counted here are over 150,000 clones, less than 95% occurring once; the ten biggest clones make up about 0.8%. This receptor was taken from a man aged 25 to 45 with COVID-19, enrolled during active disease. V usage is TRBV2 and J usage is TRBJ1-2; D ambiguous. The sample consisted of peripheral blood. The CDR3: CASKPGPNPSVGYTF. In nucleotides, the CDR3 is TGTGCCAGCAAACCAGGTCCGAACCCCTCCGTCGGCTACACCTTC.